These 24 T cell receptor beta chains were sequenced from one sample in a study of cytomegalovirus exposure and HLA in healthy donors listed by TCRdb under 2017. The method was the immunoSEQ multiplex PCR assay. The multiplex PCR relied on a mix of 60 forward primers for TCR Vbeta segments and 13 reverse primers for TCR Jbeta segments. Drawn from immuneACCESS, this table holds only the in-frame rearrangements with V and J called that TCRdb kept. Clones are partly lost; checked studies trace under half to an unresolved V gene and leave the rest unexplained. A total of approximately 130,000 clones appear in this sample, 60% to 85% of them only once. In total, the top ten clones hold roughly 3.6% of the sample. The sequenced sample was PBMCs. These receptors came from a young man in good health and CMV-seronegative.

V is TRBV28 and J is TRBJ2-7; TRBD2 agrees at 10 bases. Germline CDR1 MDHEN, CDR2 SYDVKM. This CDR3 has 15 amino acids. V was clipped by 6 bases and J by 9 bases; unmatched bases: 14. CDR3 amino acids: CASSPRASGRNWQYF. The CDR3 coding sequence is TGTGCCAGCAGCCCTCGGGCTAGCGGGAGAAATTGGCAGTACTTC.

This clone was picked up one time. V and J are TRBV30 and TRBJ1-5; D unclear. The CDR3 is 16 residues long. Germline V gene sequence: CDR1 GTSNPN, CDR2 SVGIG (reference sequence). Trimming took 2 bases from V and 0 from J, leaving 14 bases between them. CDR3 sequence: CAWSTGFHLSNQPQHF. CDR3 in DNA: TGTGCCTGGAGTACCGGTTTCCACCTTAGCAATCAGCCCCAGCATTTT. The whole variable domain, filled in from reference TRBV30 and TRBJ1-5, reads SQTIHQWPATLVQPVGSPLSLECTVEGTSNPNLYWYRQAAGRGLQLLFYSVGIGQISSEVPQNLSASRPQDRQFILSSKKLLLSDSGFYLCAWSTGFHLSNQPQHFGDGTRLSIL.

This clone appeared once. V is TRBV28 and J is TRBJ2-5; a possible D gene is TRBD2 (6 bases). The CDR3 loop spans 17 amino acids. V lost 8 bases and J 1 base, leaving 23 bases between the germline ends. The germline gives CDR1 MDHEN, CDR2 SYDVKM. CDR3 sequence reads: CASDPGTRGSLQETQYF. For the CDR3, the DNA is TGTGCCAGCGATCCCGGGACCCGGGGGAGTCTCCAAGAGACCCAGTACTTC.

The CDR3 protein is CASSPQGPYTEAFF. In nucleotides, the CDR3 is TGTGCCAGCAGCCCACAGGGCCCTTACACTGAAGCTTTCTTT. The chain combines TRBV5-4 with TRBJ1-1; possibly TRBD1 for D (6 bases). There are 14 residues in the CDR3. V was shortened by 4 bases and J by 3 bases, with 13 bases between the two germline ends. Germline V gives CDR1 SGHNT, CDR2 YYREEE (reference sequence). Complete variable domain (other parts from reference TRBV5-4 and TRBJ1-1): ETGVTQSPTHLIKTRGQQVTLRCSSQSGHNTVSWYQQALGQGPQFIFQYYREEENGRGNFPPRFSGLQFPNYSSELNVNALELDDSALYLCASSPQGPYTEAFFGQGTRLTVV.

The chain couples TRBV6-1 to TRBJ2-7; TRBD1 aligns across 11 bases. Per the germline V gene, CDR1 is MNHNS and CDR2 is SASEGT. V shed 0 bases and J 3 bases; nucleotides not matched to a gene: 1. The length of the CDR3 is 15 residues. CDR3 bases: TGTGCCAGCAGTGAAGCGGGGACAGGGGGCTACGAGCAGTACTTC. Its translation: CASSEAGTGGYEQYF.

The V and J genes are TRBV28 and TRBJ1-2; no reliable D call. Germline V gene lookup returns CDR1 MDHEN and CDR2 SYDVKM. V lost 7 bases to trimming and J lost 5 bases, with 11 bases between them. The length of the CDR3 is 12 residues. The CDR3 spells CASTPSSYGYTF. CDR3 bases: TGTGCCAGCACCCCCTCTTCGTATGGCTACACCTTC.

The chain couples TRBV7-8 to TRBJ2-2, with no clear D. CDR1 and CDR2 (germline): SGHVS, FQNEAQ. CDR3 length: 14 amino acids. The V and J ends lost 8 bases and 1 base respectively, with 11 bases between them. The CDR3 here is CASSGRGNTGELFF. As DNA, the CDR3 is TGTGCCAGCTCGGGTAGAGGGAACACCGGGGAGCTGTTTTTT.

V gene TRBV5-4 combines with J gene TRBJ2-3; 9 nucleotides line up with TRBD1. Germline CDR1 reads SGHNT; CDR2 reads YYREEE (reference sequence). CDR3 length: 15 residues. The J segment lost 3 bases and the V segment lost 4 bases, leaving 6 bases of the junction unmatched. The CDR3 spells CASSRTGVGTDTQYF. CDR3 DNA: TGTGCCAGCAGCAGGACAGGGGTGGGGACAGATACGCAGTATTTT.

This sequence joins TRBV5-1 and TRBJ1-6, with D unresolved. V dropped 4 bases and J dropped 0 bases, with 8 bases sitting between them. From germline, CDR1 is SGHRS and CDR2 YFSETQ. The CDR3 spans 15 residues. The DNA for the CDR3 is TGCGCCAGCAGCCCCTCGAGCTCCTATAATTCACCCCTCCACTTT. Residues: CASSPSSSYNSPLHF.

The chain uses TRBV28 and TRBJ2-5; D possibly corresponds to TRBD2 (7 bases). The V and J ends lost 5 bases and 4 bases respectively, with 14 bases between them. Per the germline V gene, CDR1 is MDHEN and CDR2 is SYDVKM. The CDR3 is 14 residues long. The CDR3, as DNA: TGTGCCAGCAGTACCGTGGGAGGGGGAGAGACCCAGTACTTC. This gives the protein CASSTVGGGETQYF.

The chain recombines TRBV18 with TRBJ2-3, with 8 bases fitting TRBD2. After removal of 1 base from V and 4 bases from J, the junction contained 7 bases not matched to a gene. This CDR3 contains 16 residues. The germline gives CDR1 KGHSH, CDR2 LQKENI. The CDR3 loop is CASSPQLAVNSDTQYF. The CDR3 DNA follows: TGTGCCAGCTCACCACAACTAGCGGTGAATTCAGATACGCAGTATTTT. The full variable domain, rest sourced from reference TRBV18 and TRBJ2-3, is NAGVMQNPRHLVRRRGQEARLRCSPMKGHSHVYWYRQLPEEGLKFMVYLQKENIIDESGMPKERFSAEFPKEGPSILRIQQVVRGDSAAYFCASSPQLAVNSDTQYFGPGTRLTVL.

V usage is TRBV14 and J usage is TRBJ2-1, with 7 nucleotides matching TRBD2. CDR3 length: 15 amino acids. Germline loops: CDR1 SGHDN, CDR2 FVKESK. The J segment lost 3 bases and the V segment lost 4 bases, leaving 6 bases of the junction unmatched. Here the CDR3 DNA reads TGTGCCAGCAGCCTCTCCGGGACTAACTACAATGAGCAGTTCTTC. Its protein is CASSLSGTNYNEQFF.

This clone was detected only a few times. The chain joins TRBV7-9 to TRBJ1-2, with a weak D call TRBD1 (5 bases). CDR1 and CDR2 from the germline V gene are SEHNR and FQNEAQ (reference sequence). Between the trimmed V and J ends, which lost 3 bases and 2 bases, there was a span of 10 bases. The CDR3 length is 14 residues. The CDR3 DNA is TGTGCCAGCAGCTTTTCAGGGATCAACTATGGCTACACCTTC. Its translation is CASSFSGINYGYTF.

V is TRBV19 and J is TRBJ2-3, with D tentatively TRBD2 (6 bases). Germline-derived CDR1 and CDR2 are LNHDA and SQIVND (reference sequence). The CDR3 has 13 amino acids. With 4 bases removed from V and 4 bases from J, the gap between germline ends came to 9 bases. The CDR3 spells CASSRRDPDTQYF. As DNA, the CDR3 is TGTGCCAGTAGTAGGCGGGACCCAGATACGCAGTATTTT.

The sample holds one count of this clone. The V and J genes are TRBV19 and TRBJ2-7, with 10 bases that match TRBD2. V shed 4 bases, J shed 2 bases, and the junction held 2 bases outside the gene matches. Germline CDR1 and CDR2: LNHDA and SQIVND (reference sequence). The CDR3 is 14 amino acids. CDR3 coding DNA: TGTGCCAGTAGTACTAGCGGGAGTCCCTACGAGCAGTACTTC. Translated: CASSTSGSPYEQYF.

This chain links TRBV28 with TRBJ2-3; D is perhaps TRBD1 (5 bases). Germline CDR1 and CDR2: MDHEN and SYDVKM. The CDR3 totals 13 residues. Deletions cut 6 bases from V and 0 bases from J, with 7 bases between. This CDR3 reads CASRPGSTDTQYF. CDR3 nucleotide sequence: TGTGCCAGCAGGCCAGGGAGCACAGATACGCAGTATTTT.

This chain joins TRBV10-3 and TRBJ2-6, with D perhaps matching TRBD2 (5 bases). This CDR3 comprises 17 residues. CDR1 ENHRY and CDR2 SYGVKD come from the germline V gene. The ends were cut back, 6 bases at V and 0 bases at J, with 15 bases in the middle. This chain's CDR3 is CAISAGLDRSGANVLTF. CDR3 coding DNA: TGTGCCATCAGCGCGGGTCTCGATCGCTCTGGGGCCAACGTCCTGACTTTC.

This clone came up a few times. This sequence joins TRBV10-1 and TRBJ2-7; no clear D. CDR3 length: 14 amino acids. Per germline, CDR1 WNHNN and CDR2 SYGVQD (reference sequence). Trimming took 4 bases from V and 2 from J, leaving 12 bases between them. The CDR3 DNA sequence: TGCGCCAGCAGTGTTGGCACCGCCACCTACGAGCAGTACTTC. This sequence encodes CASSVGTATYEQYF.

CDR3 loop: CASITYGQGTYEQYF. The CDR3 bases are TGTGCCAGCATAACATACGGACAGGGGACCTACGAGCAGTACTTC. V is TRBV27 and J is TRBJ2-7; 9 positions agree with TRBD1. The CDR3 has 15 amino acids. With V trimmed by 7 bases and J by 2 bases, 9 bases remained unmatched. CDR1 MNHEY and CDR2 SMNVEV come from the germline V gene (reference sequence).

This chain links TRBV5-1 with TRBJ2-1; 9 bases map to TRBD1. CDR1 is SGHRS and CDR2 is YFSETQ in the germline V gene. V lost 4 bases, J lost 6 bases, and 8 bases stayed unmatched. There are 15 residues in the CDR3. In nucleotides, the CDR3 is TGCGCCAGCAGCCTGACGGGACAGGGCTTCAATGAGCAGTTCTTC. Its protein product is CASSLTGQGFNEQFF.

The CDR3 region has the DNA TGTGCCAGCAGCCAAGGGACAGGGTCTGGCTACACCTTC. It encodes CASSQGTGSGYTF. The rearrangement uses TRBV4-2 and TRBJ1-2, with 8 bases identical to TRBD1. V lost 1 base to trimming and J lost 7 bases; unmatched junction nucleotides: 2. The CDR3 is 13 amino acids. Germline V gene lookup returns CDR1 LGHNA and CDR2 YNFKEQ.

The rearrangement uses TRBV9 and TRBJ1-1; 7 positions match TRBD1. V gave up 3 bases and J gave up 3 bases; unmatched junction bases: 8. This CDR3 contains 15 residues. CDR1 and CDR2 from the germline V gene are SGDLS and YYNGEE. CDR3 residues: CASSGRRGIDTEAFF. The CDR3 coding sequence is TGTGCCAGCAGCGGCCGCAGGGGGATTGACACTGAAGCTTTCTTT.

V usage is TRBV29-1 and J usage is TRBJ2-1; the D gene is possibly TRBD2 (5 bases). V shed 7 bases and J shed 0 bases, with 19 bases lying between them. From germline, CDR1 is SQVTM and CDR2 ANQGSEA. CDR3 size: 16 residues. CDR3 bases: TGCAGCGCCGATAAAGGGCGGGCCAGCTCCTACAATGAGCAGTTCTTC. It yields the protein CSADKGRASSYNEQFF.

A few counts support this clone. The chain combines TRBV6-1 with TRBJ2-7; 9 nucleotides match TRBD1. V shed 6 bases, J shed 6 bases, and the junction held 9 bases outside the gene matches. Germline assignment: CDR1 MNHNS and CDR2 SASEGT. The CDR3 contains 14 residues. The CDR3 here is CASRTEQGAREQYF. The CDR3 DNA sequence: TGTGCCAGCAGGACGGAACAGGGGGCTCGCGAGCAGTACTTC.